The T cell receptor (beta chain) under discussion was sequenced for a study of identifying expanded T cells in peripheral blood. Whole-study findings and limits: Differentially abundant clones: 1 to 1.5 between replicates, roughly 16 at around 14 days, 19 to 20 at four. Clone count variance between roughly two-week samples rose with total template count.

Clones were read by immunoSEQ multiplex PCR, and TCRdb kept only the in-frame ones, dropping some. Of about 100,000 clones in the sample, around nine tenths were seen once. The CDR3 is 12 amino acids. The V gene end was trimmed by 9 bases and the J gene end by 5 bases; junction bases not matched to a gene: 5. Germline loops: CDR1 SNHLY, CDR2 FYNNEI. As concerns this clone: Antigen: not known.

The TCR comes from a person between 18 and 69 years old in good health. This sequence joins TRBV2 and TRBJ1-1; 8 bases fit TRBD1. The specimen was blood. CDR3 in DNA: TGTGCCAGGACAGGGGTTCAAACTGAAGCTTTCTTT. This translates into CARTGVQTEAFF.